This TCR beta chain was recorded in a study of vaccination effects on CD4 cells after COVID-19. Trimming at V came to 6 bases and at J to 4 bases, leaving 2 bases not matched to a gene. The CDR3 is made up of 13 amino acids. Germline V gives CDR1 MNHEY, CDR2 SVGAGI. Cultured cells yielded isolated CD4+ T cells after less than 11 days. Participants received two doses of either the BNT162b2 or mRNA-1273 vaccine. Details on this clone: The target antigen is unknown.

Sequenced by immunoSEQ multiplex PCR; TCRdb stores in-frame clones only, minus some. The repertoire includes about 73,000 clones, around 69% of them detected once, and less than 2.5% sits in the top ten. The clonotype was recovered from a human donor who received a COVID-19 vaccine. This chain joins TRBV6-5 and TRBJ2-1; 8 bases align to TRBD2. The source was CD4+ T cells from PBMCs cultured without peptide, collected after COVID-19 vaccination. In DNA form, the CDR3 reads TGTGCCAGCAGGACGGGGGGGTACAATGAGCAGTTCTTC. Translating gives CASRTGGYNEQFF.